The rows below give T cell receptor beta chains drawn from one sample of a study of human T cells and chemical hapten exposure. Each CDR3 protein is one row after TCRdb ran MiXCR on the RACE reads. The table lists around 120,000 distinct CDR3 sequences, roughly 13% of them singletons. The specimen comprised whole blood, sampled in connection with sensitization to the hapten diphenylcyclopropenone (DPC). The receptors originated from a man aged 18 to 29 with alopecia areata. Some clones in this sample may be carry-over from other donors' samples. CDR3s include the opening cysteine and the closing phenylalanine or tryptophan. The order of the fields is clone size, J gene, D gene, V gene, CDR3 DNA, CDR3 protein. The D gene is left open where the match is weak. The size of a clone is reported for some rows only, either as once, few or many, or as a class for expanded clones.

>few|TRBJ2-1|-|TRBV27
TGTGCCAGCAGGGATCCTGGGTATGAGCAGTTCTTC
CASRDPGYEQFF
>few|TRBJ1-6|-|TRBV29-1
TGCAGCGTTCAGGGAGGCAGTGATTCACCCCTCCACTTT
CSVQGGSDSPLHF
>many|TRBJ1-1|-|TRBV18
TGTGCCAGCTCCCGGGGCGGCGGGGAGAACACTGAAGCTTTCTTT
CASSRGGGENTEAFF
>few|TRBJ2-2|-|TRBV6-1
TGTGCCTGTCATGGTGATACCGGGGAGCTGTTTTTT
CACHGDTGELFF
>few|TRBJ2-2|-|TRBV29-1
TGCAGCGTTTACGGTCAGATGAACACCGGGGAGCTGTTTTTT
CSVYGQMNTGELFF
>many|TRBJ1-6|TRBD1|TRBV20-1
TGCAGTGCGCCGGGACAGAATGATAATTCACCCCTCCACTTT
CSAPGQNDNSPLHF
>few|TRBJ2-3|TRBD1|TRBV9
TGTGCCAGCAGCACTCAGGGGGCTGGTACAGATACGCAGTATTTT
CASSTQGAGTDTQYF
>-|TRBJ2-1|TRBD1|TRBV4-1
TGCGCCAGCAGCCAACTCCAGGACAGGGGTTACAATGAGCAGTTCTTC
CASSQLQDRGYNEQFF
>few|TRBJ2-3|TRBD2|TRBV6-2/TRBV6-3
TGTGCCAGCAAAGATCTAGCGGTGAACACAGATACGCAGTATTTT
CASKDLAVNTDTQYF
>few|TRBJ1-1|-|TRBV18
TGTGCCAGCTCACCAACGGGGGACGAAGCTTTCTTT
CASSPTGDEAFF
>many|TRBJ1-1|-|TRBV28
TGTGCCAGCAGGGATTTGTATGGGGGGCCCCCTGAAGCTTTCTTT
CASRDLYGGPPEAFF
>-|TRBJ2-4|-|TRBV15
TGTGCCACCAGCAGTCTATCTGGCCTAGCCAAAAACATTCAGTACTTC
CATSSLSGLAKNIQYF
>-|TRBJ1-1|-|TRBV6-5
TGTGCCAGCAGTAACGACGCGATGGAAGCTTTCTTT
CASSNDAMEAFF
>few|TRBJ1-2|-|TRBV28
TGTGCCAGCAGTTTTGGGGGGACAAACTATGGCTACACCTTC
CASSFGGTNYGYTF
>few|TRBJ2-3|-|TRBV28
TGTGCCAGCAGCTCCCGCTTGGGCTTATTCGCAGATACGCAGTATTTT
CASSSRLGLFADTQYF
>-|TRBJ1-4|TRBD1|TRBV20-1
TGCAGTGCTAGGGGGTACAGGGGCGGAGGTGAAAAACTGTTTTTT
CSARGYRGGGEKLFF
>few|TRBJ2-5|-|TRBV9
TGTGCCAGCAGCGTAGATCCTAGCGTCCAAGAGACCCAGTACTTC
CASSVDPSVQETQYF
>many|TRBJ2-3|-|TRBV9
TGTGCCAGCAGCGTGAGACAGTATCAGGTTGATACGCAGTATTTT
CASSVRQYQVDTQYF
>-|TRBJ1-4|-|TRBV7-9
TGTGCCAGCAGCTTAGTGGGAAAACTGTTTTTT
CASSLVGKLFF
>-|TRBJ1-6|-|TRBV5-5
TGTGCCAGCAGCTTCTATAATTCACCCCTCCACTTT
CASSFYNSPLHF